These T cell receptor beta chains were read from a single sample in a study of blood T cell repertoires in COVID-19. The data were produced by immunoSEQ multiplex PCR, yet TCRdb's version contains in-frame clones alone and is incomplete. The sample includes approximately 300,000 clones, around 90% of them seen just once. Sequencing used peripheral blood. The source is a woman aged 40 to 50 with COVID-19, enrolled during active disease. Each CDR3 is given without its conserved first and last residue. Each record gives: V gene, J gene, CDR3 protein.

V gene: TRBV6-4; J gene: TRBJ2-3; CDR3 protein: ASSPDEGAGQY
V gene: TRBV27; J gene: TRBJ2-1; CDR3 protein: ASSSRGLAGANLMEF
V gene: TRBV7-2; J gene: TRBJ1-1; CDR3 protein: ASSPRVDRRFLEAF
V gene: TRBV27; J gene: TRBJ2-7; CDR3 protein: ASSFSTGNHEQY
V gene: TRBV7-6; J gene: TRBJ2-7; CDR3 protein: ASSLGQGAFYEQY
V gene: TRBV19; J gene: TRBJ1-6; CDR3 protein: ASGDRPNSPLH
V gene: TRBV7-2; J gene: TRBJ2-2; CDR3 protein: ASSQGQGSGELF
V gene: TRBV27; J gene: TRBJ2-1; CDR3 protein: ASSLFWLAGGNEQF
V gene: TRBV30; J gene: TRBJ2-1; CDR3 protein: AWVESAGGPVNEQF
V gene: TRBV25-1; J gene: TRBJ1-2; CDR3 protein: ASSELVQGRVSRYT
V gene: TRBV19; J gene: TRBJ1-1; CDR3 protein: ASSPPRFTEAF
V gene: TRBV18; J gene: TRBJ1-3; CDR3 protein: ASSPPGTIF
V gene: TRBV30; J gene: TRBJ2-1; CDR3 protein: AWRREKFDEQF
V gene: TRBV28; J gene: TRBJ2-7; CDR3 protein: ASSLDGHEQY
V gene: TRBV9; J gene: TRBJ1-4; CDR3 protein: ASSPRRATNEKLF
V gene: TRBV2; J gene: TRBJ1-6; CDR3 protein: ASRGTGTPLH
V gene: TRBV12-3/TRBV12-4; J gene: TRBJ1-1; CDR3 protein: ASSPLFGPQAF
V gene: TRBV5-1; J gene: TRBJ2-7; CDR3 protein: ASSLEKGGSSYEQY
V gene: TRBV19; J gene: TRBJ1-1; CDR3 protein: ASSEQAITEAF
V gene: TRBV30; J gene: TRBJ2-5; CDR3 protein: AWSVSTVQETQY
V gene: TRBV10-3; J gene: TRBJ1-4; CDR3 protein: ATGGPGLREKLF
V gene: TRBV7-3; J gene: TRBJ1-6; CDR3 protein: ASSFSGQNNSPLH
V gene: TRBV11-2; J gene: TRBJ1-3; CDR3 protein: ASSLGAVSGNTIY
V gene: TRBV25-1; J gene: TRBJ1-2; CDR3 protein: ASSLTGTGDYT
V gene: TRBV29-1; J gene: TRBJ1-1; CDR3 protein: SVLTGGPEAF
V gene: TRBV21-1; J gene: TRBJ2-2; CDR3 protein: ASSKADRRLTGELF
V gene: TRBV7-9; J gene: TRBJ1-1; CDR3 protein: ASSRRGGNTEAF
V gene: TRBV11-2; J gene: TRBJ1-2; CDR3 protein: ASSLEAGGIGYT
V gene: TRBV9; J gene: TRBJ2-7; CDR3 protein: ASSVGLAQGEQY
V gene: TRBV10-3; J gene: TRBJ1-2; CDR3 protein: AASSLGQGYGYT
V gene: TRBV6-5; J gene: TRBJ1-2; CDR3 protein: ASSYAAGFYGYT
V gene: TRBV27; J gene: TRBJ2-7; CDR3 protein: ASSTYRGSYEQY
V gene: TRBV3-1/TRBV3-2; J gene: TRBJ1-6; CDR3 protein: ASSLVESPLH
V gene: TRBV27; J gene: TRBJ2-7; CDR3 protein: ASSLSLAGAYEQY
V gene: TRBV6-2/TRBV6-3; J gene: TRBJ2-3; CDR3 protein: ASSYGALGTDTQY
V gene: TRBV18; J gene: TRBJ2-7; CDR3 protein: ASSAGSGRSSYEQY
V gene: TRBV12-3/TRBV12-4; J gene: TRBJ1-2; CDR3 protein: ASTQTGDYGYT
V gene: TRBV7-2; J gene: TRBJ1-2; CDR3 protein: ASSLRRDGYT
V gene: TRBV2; J gene: TRBJ2-7; CDR3 protein: ASSPGTRTLGEQY
V gene: TRBV11-2; J gene: TRBJ2-2; CDR3 protein: ASSRWDMVAGELF
V gene: TRBV28; J gene: TRBJ1-2; CDR3 protein: ASSLRTGGASGYT
V gene: TRBV9; J gene: TRBJ2-3; CDR3 protein: ASSPRLAAGTDTQY
V gene: TRBV9; J gene: TRBJ2-3; CDR3 protein: ASSVDAGRSTDTQY
V gene: TRBV18; J gene: TRBJ1-1; CDR3 protein: ASSPRTGGLNTEAF
V gene: TRBV7-2; J gene: TRBJ2-5; CDR3 protein: ASSLKPGGFETQY
V gene: TRBV4-3; J gene: TRBJ1-6; CDR3 protein: ASSVLFYNSPLH
V gene: TRBV27; J gene: TRBJ1-3; CDR3 protein: ASRIQGNSGNTIY
V gene: TRBV27; J gene: TRBJ2-6; CDR3 protein: ASSLTGPFGGANVLT